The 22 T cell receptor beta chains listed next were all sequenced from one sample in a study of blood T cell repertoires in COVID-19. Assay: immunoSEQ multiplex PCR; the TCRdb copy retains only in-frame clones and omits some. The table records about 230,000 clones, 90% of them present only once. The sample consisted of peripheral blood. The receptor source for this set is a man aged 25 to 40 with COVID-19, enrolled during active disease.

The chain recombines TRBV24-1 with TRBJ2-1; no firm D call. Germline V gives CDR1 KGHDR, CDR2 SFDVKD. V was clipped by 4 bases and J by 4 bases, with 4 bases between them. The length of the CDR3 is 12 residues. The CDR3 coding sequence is TGTGCCACCAGTGAGCGGTACAATGAGCAGTTCTTC. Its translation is CATSERYNEQFF.

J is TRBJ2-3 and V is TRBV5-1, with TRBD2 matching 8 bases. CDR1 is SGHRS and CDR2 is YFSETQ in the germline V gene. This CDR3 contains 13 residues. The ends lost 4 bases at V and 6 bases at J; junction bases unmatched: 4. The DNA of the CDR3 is TGCGCCAGCAGCCGGGGGGGATCGGATACGCAGTATTTT. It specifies CASSRGGSDTQYF. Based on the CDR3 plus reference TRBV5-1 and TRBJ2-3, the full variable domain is KAGVTQTPRYLIKTRGQQVTLSCSPISGHRSVSWYQQTPGQGLQFLFEYFSETQRNKGNFPGRFSGRQFSNSRSEMNVSTLELGDSALYLCASSRGGSDTQYFGPGTRLTVL.

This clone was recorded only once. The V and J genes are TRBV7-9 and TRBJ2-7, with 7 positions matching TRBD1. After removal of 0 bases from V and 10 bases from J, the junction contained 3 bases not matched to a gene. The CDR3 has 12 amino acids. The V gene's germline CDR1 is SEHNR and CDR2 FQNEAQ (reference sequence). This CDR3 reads CASSLADRVQYF. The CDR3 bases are TGTGCCAGCAGCTTAGCAGACAGGGTCCAGTACTTC.

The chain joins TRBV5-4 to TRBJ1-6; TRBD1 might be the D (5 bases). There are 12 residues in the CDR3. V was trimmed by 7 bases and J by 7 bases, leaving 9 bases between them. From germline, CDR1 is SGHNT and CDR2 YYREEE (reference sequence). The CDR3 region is CASGAGNSPLHF. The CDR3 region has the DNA TGTGCCAGCGGGGCGGGGAATTCACCCCTCCACTTT.

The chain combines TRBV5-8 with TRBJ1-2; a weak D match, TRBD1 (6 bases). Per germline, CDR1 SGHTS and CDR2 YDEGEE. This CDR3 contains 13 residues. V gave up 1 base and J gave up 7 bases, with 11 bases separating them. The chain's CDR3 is CASSLSGAAGYTF. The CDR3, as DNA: TGTGCCAGCAGCTTGTCAGGGGCCGCTGGCTACACCTTC. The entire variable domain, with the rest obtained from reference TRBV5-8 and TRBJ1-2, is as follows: EAGVTQSPTHLIKTRGQQATLRCSPISGHTSVYWYQQALGLGLQFLLWYDEGEERNRGNFPPRFSGRQFPNYSSELNVNALELEDSALYLCASSLSGAAGYTFGSGTRLTVV.

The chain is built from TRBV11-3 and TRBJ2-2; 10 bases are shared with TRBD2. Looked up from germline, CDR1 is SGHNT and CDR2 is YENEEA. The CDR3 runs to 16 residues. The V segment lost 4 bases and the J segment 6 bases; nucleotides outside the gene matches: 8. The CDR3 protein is CASSSRTSGKPGELFF. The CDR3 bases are TGTGCCAGCAGCTCACGGACTAGCGGAAAACCCGGGGAGCTGTTTTTT.

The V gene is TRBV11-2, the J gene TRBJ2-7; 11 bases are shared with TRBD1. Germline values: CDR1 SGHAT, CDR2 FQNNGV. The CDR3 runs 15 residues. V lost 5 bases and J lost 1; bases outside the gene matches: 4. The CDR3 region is CASSRGQGASYEQYF. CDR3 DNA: TGTGCCAGCAGCAGAGGACAGGGGGCATCCTACGAGCAGTACTTC.

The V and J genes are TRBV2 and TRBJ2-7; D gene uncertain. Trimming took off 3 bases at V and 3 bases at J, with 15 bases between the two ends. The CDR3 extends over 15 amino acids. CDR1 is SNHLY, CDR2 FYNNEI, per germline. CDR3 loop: CASSDQSPSDYEQYF. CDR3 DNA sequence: TGTGCCAGCAGTGATCAAAGTCCCAGCGACTACGAGCAGTACTTC. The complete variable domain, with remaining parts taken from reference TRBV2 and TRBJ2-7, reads EPEVTQTPSHQVTQMGQEVILRCVPISNHLYFYWYRQILGQKVEFLVSFYNNEISEKSEIFDDQFSVERPDGSNFTLKIRSTKLEDSAMYFCASSDQSPSDYEQYFGPGTRLTVT.

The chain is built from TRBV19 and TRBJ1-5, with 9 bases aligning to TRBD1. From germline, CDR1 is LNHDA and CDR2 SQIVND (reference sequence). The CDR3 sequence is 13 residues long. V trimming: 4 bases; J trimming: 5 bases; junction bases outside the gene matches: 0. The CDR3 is CASSRDRDQPQHF. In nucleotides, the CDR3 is TGTGCCAGTAGTAGGGACAGGGATCAGCCCCAGCATTTT.

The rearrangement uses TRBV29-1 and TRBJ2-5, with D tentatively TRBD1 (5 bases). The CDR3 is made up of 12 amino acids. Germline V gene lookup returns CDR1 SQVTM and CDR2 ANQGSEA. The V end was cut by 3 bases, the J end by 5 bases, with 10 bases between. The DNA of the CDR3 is TGCAGCGTTGACTCAGGGTCCGAGACCCAGTACTTC. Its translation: CSVDSGSETQYF. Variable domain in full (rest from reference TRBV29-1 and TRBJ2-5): SAVISQKPSRDICQRGTSLTIQCQVDSQVTMMFWYRQQPGQSLTLIATANQGSEATYESGFVIDKFPISRPNLTFSTLTVSNMSPEDSSIYLCSVDSGSETQYFGPGTRLLVL.

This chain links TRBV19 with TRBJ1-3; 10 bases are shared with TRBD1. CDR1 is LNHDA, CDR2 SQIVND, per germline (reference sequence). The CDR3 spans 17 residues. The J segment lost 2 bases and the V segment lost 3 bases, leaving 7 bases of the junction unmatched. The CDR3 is CASSITGQGSPGNTIYF. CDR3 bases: TGTGCCAGTAGTATCACGGGACAGGGGTCACCTGGAAACACCATATATTTT.

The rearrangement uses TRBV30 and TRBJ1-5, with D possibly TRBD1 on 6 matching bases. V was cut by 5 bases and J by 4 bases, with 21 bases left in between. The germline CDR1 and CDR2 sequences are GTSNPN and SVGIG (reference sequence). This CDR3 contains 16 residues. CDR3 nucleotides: TGTGCCTGGGGCCGGGGGGCAGGGGAAGAAAATCAGCCCCAGCATTTT. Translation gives CAWGRGAGEENQPQHF.

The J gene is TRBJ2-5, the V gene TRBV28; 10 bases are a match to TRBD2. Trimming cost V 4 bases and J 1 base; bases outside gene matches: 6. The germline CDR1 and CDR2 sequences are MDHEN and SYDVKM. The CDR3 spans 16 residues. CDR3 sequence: CASSWGTSDFQETQYF. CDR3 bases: TGTGCCAGCAGTTGGGGGACTAGCGACTTCCAAGAGACCCAGTACTTC.

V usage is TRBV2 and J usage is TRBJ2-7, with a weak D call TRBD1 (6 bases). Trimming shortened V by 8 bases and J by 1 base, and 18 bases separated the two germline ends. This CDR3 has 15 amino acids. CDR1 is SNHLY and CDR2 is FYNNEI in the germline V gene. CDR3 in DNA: TGTGCCAGCCAAACTGACAGGCCCCAATCCTACGAGCAGTACTTC. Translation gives CASQTDRPQSYEQYF. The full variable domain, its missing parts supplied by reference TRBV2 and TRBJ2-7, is EPEVTQTPSHQVTQMGQEVILRCVPISNHLYFYWYRQILGQKVEFLVSFYNNEISEKSEIFDDQFSVERPDGSNFTLKIRSTKLEDSAMYFCASQTDRPQSYEQYFGPGTRLTVT.

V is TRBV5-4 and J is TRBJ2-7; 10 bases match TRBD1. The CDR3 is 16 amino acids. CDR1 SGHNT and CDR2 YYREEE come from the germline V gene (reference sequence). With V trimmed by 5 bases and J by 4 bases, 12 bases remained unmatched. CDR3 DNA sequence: TGTGCCAGCAGGTCTAATTGGGACAGGGGAAGGTACGAGCAGTACTTC. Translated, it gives CASRSNWDRGRYEQYF.

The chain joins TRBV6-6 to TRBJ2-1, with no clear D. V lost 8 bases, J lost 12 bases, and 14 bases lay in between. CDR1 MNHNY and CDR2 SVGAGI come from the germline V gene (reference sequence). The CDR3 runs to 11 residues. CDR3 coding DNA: TGTGCCAGCTCCCAAATCGCAGGGCAGTTCTTC. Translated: CASSQIAGQFF.

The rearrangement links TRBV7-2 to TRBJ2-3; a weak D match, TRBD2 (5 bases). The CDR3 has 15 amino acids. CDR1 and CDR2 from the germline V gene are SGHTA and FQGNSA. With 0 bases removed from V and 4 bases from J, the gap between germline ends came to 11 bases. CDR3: CASSLASGNSDTQYF. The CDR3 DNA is TGTGCCAGCAGCTTAGCTTCGGGGAACTCAGATACGCAGTATTTT.

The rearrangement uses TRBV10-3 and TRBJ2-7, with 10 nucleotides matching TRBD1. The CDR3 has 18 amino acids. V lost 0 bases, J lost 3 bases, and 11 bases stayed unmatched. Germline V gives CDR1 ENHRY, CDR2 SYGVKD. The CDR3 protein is CAISESMGAGDRGYEQYF. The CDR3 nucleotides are TGTGCCATCAGTGAGTCGATGGGAGCGGGGGACAGGGGCTACGAGCAGTACTTC.

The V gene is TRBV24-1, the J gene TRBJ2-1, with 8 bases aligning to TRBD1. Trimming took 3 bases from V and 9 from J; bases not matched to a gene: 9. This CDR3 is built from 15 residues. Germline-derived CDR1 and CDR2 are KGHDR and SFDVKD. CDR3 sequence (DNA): TGTGCCACCAGTGATATCCAGGACAGGGATGGTGAGCAGTTCTTC. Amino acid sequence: CATSDIQDRDGEQFF.

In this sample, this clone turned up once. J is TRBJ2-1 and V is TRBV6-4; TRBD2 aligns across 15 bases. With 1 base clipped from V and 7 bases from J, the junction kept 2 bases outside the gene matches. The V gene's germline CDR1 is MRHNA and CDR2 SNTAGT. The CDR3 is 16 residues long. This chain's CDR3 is CASSDWGTSGRNEQFF. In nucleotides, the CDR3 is TGTGCCAGCAGTGACTGGGGGACTAGCGGGAGGAATGAGCAGTTCTTC.

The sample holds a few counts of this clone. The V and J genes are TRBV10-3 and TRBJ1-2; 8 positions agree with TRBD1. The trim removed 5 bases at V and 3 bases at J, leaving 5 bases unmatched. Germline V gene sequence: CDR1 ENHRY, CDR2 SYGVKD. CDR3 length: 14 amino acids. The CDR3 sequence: CAISQGARDYGYTF. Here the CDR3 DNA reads TGTGCCATCAGTCAGGGGGCAAGGGACTATGGCTACACCTTC.

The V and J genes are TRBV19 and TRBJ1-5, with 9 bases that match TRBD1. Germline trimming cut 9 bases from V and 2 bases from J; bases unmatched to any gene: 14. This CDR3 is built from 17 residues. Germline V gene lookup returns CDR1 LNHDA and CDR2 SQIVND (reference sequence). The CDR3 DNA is TGTGCCAGCCATTCCCGGACAGGGGAAGGGGGCAATCAGCCCCAGCATTTT. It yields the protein CASHSRTGEGGNQPQHF.